Presented here are 31 T cell receptor beta chains from one specimen sequenced in a study of blood T cell repertoires in COVID-19. TCRdb keeps only in-frame clones here, not all; method: immunoSEQ multiplex PCR. The data hold under 150,000 clones, with about three quarters observed a single time. The sample consisted of peripheral blood. The receptors were gathered from a woman of 80 years or more with active or convalescent COVID-19.

The genes are TRBV5-1 and TRBJ2-5; D gene uncertain. The germline V and J ends were trimmed by 0 bases and 0 bases, with 9 bases remaining between them. Looked up from germline, CDR1 is SGHRS and CDR2 is YFSETQ. The CDR3 has 15 residues. CDR3 region: CASSLGYTDQETQYF. In DNA form, the CDR3 reads TGCGCCAGCAGCTTGGGATACACCGACCAAGAGACCCAGTACTTC.

The rearrangement links TRBV4-1 to TRBJ1-2; the match to TRBD1 covers 7 bases. V was pared by 1 base and J by 4 bases, with 6 bases of the junction left unmatched. The CDR3 loop spans 15 amino acids. CDR1 is MGHRA, CDR2 YSYEKL, per germline. CDR3 sequence: CASSQGTGASYGYTF. DNA for the CDR3: TGCGCCAGCAGCCAAGGAACAGGGGCGTCCTATGGCTACACCTTC.

This rearrangement joins TRBV5-1 to TRBJ1-1; D not certain. The germline V gene encodes CDR1 SGHRS and CDR2 YFSETQ. This CDR3 has 15 amino acids. Trimming cost V 0 bases and J 7 bases, with 16 bases left between them. The CDR3 DNA follows: TGCGCCAGCAGCTTGGGGGCAGCCTTAGGTCGTGAAGCTTTCTTT. Amino acid sequence: CASSLGAALGREAFF.

The rearrangement uses TRBV6-4 and TRBJ2-2; D is perhaps TRBD2 (5 bases). The CDR3 is 13 amino acids. Trimming stripped 4 bases from V and 4 bases from J, with 7 bases between. Per the germline V gene, CDR1 is MRHNA and CDR2 is SNTAGT. The DNA of the CDR3 is TGTGCCAGCAGTGTACGGGGCACCGGGGAGCTGTTTTTT. This codes for CASSVRGTGELFF.

The V and J genes are TRBV5-8 and TRBJ2-7; TRBD1 might be the D (5 bases). The CDR3 has 15 residues. The V end was cut by 0 bases, the J end by 3 bases, with 13 bases between. CDR1 SGHTS and CDR2 YDEGEE come from the germline V gene. This CDR3 reads CASSLAQDTDYEQYF. The CDR3, as DNA: TGTGCCAGCAGCTTGGCCCAGGACACTGACTACGAGCAGTACTTC.

V is TRBV7-8 and J is TRBJ1-2, with 8 bases identical to TRBD1. V shed 1 base, J shed 4 bases, and the junction held 5 bases outside the gene matches. The germline CDR1 and CDR2 sequences are SGHVS and FQNEAQ. The CDR3 has 15 residues. The CDR3 reads CASSLGGQGSYGYTF. DNA for the CDR3: TGTGCCAGCAGCTTAGGAGGACAGGGTTCCTATGGCTACACCTTC.

V and J are TRBV5-8 and TRBJ1-5; D perhaps matches TRBD1 (5 bases). Germline V gene sequence: CDR1 SGHTS, CDR2 YDEGEE. V was trimmed by 4 bases and J by 6 bases, leaving 17 bases between them. The CDR3 runs to 15 residues. The CDR3, as DNA: TGTGCCAGCAGCAAGGGACTAGGGGTGGGTCAGCCCCAGCATTTT. Its protein product is CASSKGLGVGQPQHF.

The chain combines TRBV11-3 with TRBJ1-1; D may be TRBD1 (5 bases). Germline CDR1 is SGHNT and CDR2 is YENEEA. V dropped 2 bases and J dropped 5 bases, with 12 bases sitting between them. This CDR3 has 14 residues. The CDR3 loop is CASSLQGDGTEAFF. CDR3 in DNA: TGTGCCAGCAGCTTACAAGGGGATGGGACTGAAGCTTTCTTT. Variable domain in full (rest from reference TRBV11-3 and TRBJ1-1): EAGVVQSPRYKIIEKKQPVAFWCNPISGHNTLYWYLQNLGQGPELLIRYENEEAVDDSQLPKDRFSAERLKGVDSTLKIQPAELGDSAVYLCASSLQGDGTEAFFGQGTRLTVV.

The rearrangement uses TRBV24-1 and TRBJ2-3, with D possibly matching TRBD1 (5 bases). Germline-derived CDR1 and CDR2 are KGHDR and SFDVKD. V lost 4 bases to trimming and J lost 7 bases, with 11 bases between them. The CDR3 loop spans 13 amino acids. The CDR3 loop reads CATSEPGINTQYF. CDR3 coding DNA: TGTGCCACCAGTGAGCCAGGGATTAATACGCAGTATTTT.

The chain couples TRBV19 to TRBJ2-7, with TRBD2 as a possible D gene (7 bases). The CDR3 extends over 16 amino acids. The V end lost 5 bases, the J end lost 5 bases, and 22 bases lay between the germline ends. Germline CDR1 is LNHDA and CDR2 is SQIVND (reference sequence). This CDR3 reads CASSGDSRGGVDEQYF. CDR3 nucleotide sequence: TGTGCCAGTAGTGGCGACAGCAGGGGAGGGGTCGACGAGCAGTACTTC.

The gene calls are TRBV18 and TRBJ1-6; 8 nucleotides line up with TRBD1. Per germline, CDR1 KGHSH and CDR2 LQKENI. The CDR3 runs to 14 residues. J was trimmed by 6 bases and V by 5 bases; bases with no gene match: 3. CDR3 nucleotide sequence: TGTGCCAGCTCAGAGGACAGGGCTAATTCACCCCTCCACTTT. It encodes CASSEDRANSPLHF.

The chain employs TRBV19 and TRBJ2-2; D might be TRBD2 (5 bases). The CDR3 is made up of 15 amino acids. Germline V gene sequence: CDR1 LNHDA, CDR2 SQIVND (reference sequence). V lost 5 bases, J lost 7 bases, and 17 bases lay in between. The CDR3 DNA is TGTGCCAGTAGTTTTTTAACATCAGCGGTCGGGGAGCTGTTTTTT. Amino acids: CASSFLTSAVGELFF.

The rearrangement uses TRBV6-5 and TRBJ2-3, with D perhaps matching TRBD2 (5 bases). The V gene's germline CDR1 is MNHEY and CDR2 SVGAGI. CDR3 length: 15 amino acids. V was shortened by 4 bases and J by 0 bases, with 11 bases between the two germline ends. Written as DNA, the CDR3 is TGTGCCAGCAGTTCCCCCGAGCGGAGCACAGATACGCAGTATTTT. It translates to CASSSPERSTDTQYF.

The CDR3 here is CASSSNRNTEAFF. CDR3 DNA sequence: TGTGCCAGCAGTTCGAACAGGAACACTGAAGCTTTCTTT. The V and J genes are TRBV12-3 or TRBV12-4 and TRBJ1-1; D is unresolved. The CDR3 totals 13 residues. V lost 4 bases and J lost 1, with 7 bases in between.

The CDR3 sequence is CASSRDSLGYEQYF. CDR3 DNA sequence: TGTGCCAGCAGCCGCGACAGTTTAGGCTACGAGCAGTACTTC. J is TRBJ2-7 and V is TRBV7-6, with TRBD1 as a possible D gene (5 bases). Trimming left V 5 bases short and J 3 bases short, with 14 bases between. CDR1 is SGHVS, CDR2 FNYEAQ, per germline. CDR3 length equals 14 residues.

Only a few counts were recorded for this clone. The V and J genes are TRBV29-1 and TRBJ2-3; 11 nucleotides line up with TRBD2. V was pared by 6 bases and J by 6 bases, with 14 bases of the junction left unmatched. The CDR3 sequence is 16 residues long. Germline loops: CDR1 SQVTM, CDR2 ANQGSEA. Here the CDR3 reads CSVVITSGGTWDTQYF. Written as DNA, the CDR3 is TGCAGCGTAGTAATAACTAGCGGGGGTACATGGGATACGCAGTATTTT.

The genes are TRBV5-6 and TRBJ2-5, with 7 positions matching TRBD1. From germline, CDR1 is SGHDT and CDR2 YYEEEE. The junction had 11 bases not matched to a gene; V was cut back by 4 bases and J by 5 bases. This CDR3 has 15 residues. The CDR3 sequence: CASSPGTEGIETQYF. As DNA, the CDR3 is TGTGCCAGCAGCCCCGGGACAGAGGGTATCGAGACCCAGTACTTC.

The chain is built from TRBV10-3 and TRBJ1-3; D unclear. The CDR3 is 14 residues long. Germline loops: CDR1 ENHRY, CDR2 SYGVKD. Trimming pared 2 bases from V and 2 bases from J, leaving 7 bases between. The CDR3: CAISEPGAGNTIYF. The CDR3 DNA is TGTGCCATCAGTGAGCCCGGGGCTGGAAACACCATATATTTT.

The V call is TRBV2, the J call TRBJ1-5; 7 bases map to TRBD1. From germline, CDR1 is SNHLY and CDR2 FYNNEI. V was clipped by 6 bases and J by 5 bases; unmatched bases: 4. This CDR3 is 13 amino acids long. The CDR3, as DNA: TGTGCCAGCAGGACCGGACAGGATCAGCCCCAGCATTTT. Translation: CASRTGQDQPQHF.

V is TRBV2 and J is TRBJ2-7, with D perhaps matching TRBD1 (5 bases). Trimming took 2 bases from V and 2 from J, leaving 7 bases between them. In germline, CDR1 is SNHLY, CDR2 FYNNEI. The CDR3 is 13 residues long. CDR3 region: CASSEQGTYEQYF. DNA for the CDR3: TGTGCCAGCAGTGAACAGGGAACCTACGAGCAGTACTTC.

The chain uses TRBV11-2 and TRBJ1-6; no firm D call. Germline CDR1 reads SGHAT; CDR2 reads FQNNGV. The CDR3 extends over 12 amino acids. With 2 bases removed from V and 9 bases from J, the gap between germline ends came to 5 bases. DNA for the CDR3: TGTGCCAGCAGCTTAACAGCTTCACCCCTCCACTTT. This gives the protein CASSLTASPLHF.

In its sample, this clone was seen a few times. V usage is TRBV13 and J usage is TRBJ2-7, with 7 bases identical to TRBD1. The junction had 5 bases not matched to a gene; V was cut back by 3 bases and J by 3 bases. CDR1 PRHDT and CDR2 FYEKMQ come from the germline V gene (reference sequence). The CDR3 is 14 amino acids. This CDR3 is CASSFTGVIYEQYF. DNA of the CDR3: TGTGCCAGCAGCTTTACAGGGGTAATCTACGAGCAGTACTTC.

The chain recombines TRBV5-1 with TRBJ2-2; 9 nucleotides align to TRBD1. Looked up from germline, CDR1 is SGHRS and CDR2 is YFSETQ. The CDR3 consists of 14 residues. V trimming: 3 bases; J trimming: 6 bases; junction bases outside the gene matches: 3. The CDR3 spells CASSWTGVPGELFF. The CDR3 region has the DNA TGCGCCAGCAGCTGGACAGGGGTACCCGGGGAGCTGTTTTTT.

The chain carries TRBV7-2 and TRBJ2-7, with 7 bases aligning to TRBD1. This CDR3 comprises 14 residues. CDR1 and CDR2 (germline): SGHTA, FQGNSA. The V gene end was trimmed by 0 bases and the J gene end by 6 bases; junction bases not matched to a gene: 5. The CDR3 loop is CASSLAGGYGEQYF. CDR3 sequence (DNA): TGTGCCAGCAGCTTAGCAGGGGGCTATGGCGAGCAGTACTTC.

The J gene is TRBJ1-5, the V gene TRBV18, with TRBD1 identical over 7 bases. The CDR3 loop spans 16 amino acids. From germline, CDR1 is KGHSH and CDR2 LQKENI. V shed 3 bases and J 7 bases; nucleotides not matched to a gene: 12. The CDR3 bases are TGTGCCAGCTCACCCGGGACAGCGAGCGTGAGGCAGCCCCAGCATTTT. Protein sequence: CASSPGTASVRQPQHF.

The CDR3 DNA follows: TGTGCCAGCAGTCTGGACAGCAACCAAGAGACCCAGTACTTC. Protein sequence: CASSLDSNQETQYF. This chain uses TRBV6-5 with TRBJ2-5, with a possible D match to TRBD1 (6 bases). The CDR3 is made up of 14 amino acids. V dropped 5 bases and J dropped 0 bases, with 10 bases sitting between them. Per the germline V gene, CDR1 is MNHEY and CDR2 is SVGAGI.

V and J are TRBV18 and TRBJ2-1; D remains unclear. The germline V gene has CDR1 KGHSH and CDR2 LQKENI. The V end was cut by 5 bases, the J end by 0 bases, with 11 bases between. The CDR3 is made up of 15 amino acids. As DNA, the CDR3 is TGTGCCAGCTCAAAGCGAGCTATCTCCTACAATGAGCAGTTCTTC. Translating it yields CASSKRAISYNEQFF.

Only a few counts were recorded for this clone. J is TRBJ1-2 and V is TRBV3-1 (or the pseudogene TRBV3-2); possibly TRBD1 for D (5 bases). Germline V gives CDR1 LGHDT, CDR2 YNNKEL (reference sequence). This CDR3 spans 13 amino acids. Trimming cost V 5 bases and J 3 bases, with 10 bases left between them. The CDR3 protein is CASSSGLDYGYTF. CDR3 nucleotide sequence: TGTGCCAGCAGCTCGGGACTGGACTATGGCTACACCTTC.

The chain couples TRBV28 to TRBJ2-1; the match to TRBD2 covers 9 bases. V lost 6 bases to trimming and J lost 8 bases; unmatched junction nucleotides: 5. The CDR3 is 13 residues long. In germline, CDR1 is MDHEN, CDR2 SYDVKM. The CDR3 is CASRLAGLYEQFF. DNA for the CDR3: TGTGCCAGCAGGCTAGCGGGGTTGTATGAGCAGTTCTTC. Full variable domain (missing parts from reference TRBV28 and TRBJ2-1): DVKVTQSSRYLVKRTGEKVFLECVQDMDHENMFWYRQDPGLGLRLIYFSYDVKMKEKGDIPEGYSVSREKKERFSLILESASTNQTSMYLCASRLAGLYEQFFGPGTRLTVL.

The gene calls are TRBV14 and TRBJ2-5; possibly TRBD2 for D (6 bases). This CDR3 has 16 amino acids. In germline, CDR1 is SGHDN, CDR2 FVKESK. V was pared by 1 base and J by 7 bases, with 19 bases between. The CDR3, as DNA: TGTGCCAGCAGCCAAGGAGGTGCTAGCGTTAAGCGGACCCAGTACTTC. It is translated as CASSQGGASVKRTQYF.

This chain uses TRBV28 with TRBJ2-2; 7 bases line up with TRBD1. The CDR3 has 12 amino acids. Germline trimming cut 6 bases from V and 5 bases from J; bases unmatched to any gene: 0. Germline V gives CDR1 MDHEN, CDR2 SYDVKM. CDR3 nucleotide sequence: TGTGCCAGCAGGACAGGGACCGGGGAGCTGTTTTTT. Residues: CASRTGTGELFF.